This TCR beta chain was sequenced for a study of blood T cell repertoires in COVID-19. Germline CDR1 reads MGHDK; CDR2 reads SYGVNS. The CDR3 spans 14 residues. The J segment lost 10 bases and the V segment lost 4 bases, leaving 2 bases of the junction unmatched. Seattle's enrolled individuals joined amid active infection and were then monitored longitudinally. This clone has a handful of counts. Assay: immunoSEQ multiplex PCR; the TCRdb copy retains only in-frame clones and omits some. The data hold about 180,000 clones, with roughly 89% observed a single time. The sample comprised peripheral blood. The receptor was isolated from a woman in her sixties or seventies with COVID-19, enrolled during active disease. The rearrangement links TRBV25-1 to TRBJ2-1; TRBD2 matches at 15 bases. This chain's CDR3 is CASSAGLAGGEQFF. As DNA, the CDR3 is TGTGCCAGCAGTGCGGGACTAGCGGGAGGAGAGCAGTTCTTC.